This T cell receptor beta chain derives from a study of T cell repertoires in cytomegalovirus infection. Study-level information: Public TCR beta signatures indicated both CMV infection and matching HLA type.

TCRdb reprocessed the reads via MiXCR and lists one record per CDR3 protein. The repertoire consists of 450,000 to 550,000 distinct CDR3 sequences, with 15% to 20% occurring once and the leading ten covering 20% to 30%. Study observations and caveats: The response measured ex vivo was dominated by TCR beta clonotypes (HLA-C-restricted and CMV-specific). Cumulative public TCR beta family frequency identified CMV carriers with the relevant HLA.

This clonotype turned up a few times. Its target is not known. V lost 1 base and J lost 1, with 13 bases in between. CDR1 DFQATT and CDR2 SNEGSKA come from the germline V gene (reference sequence). This CDR3 has 15 amino acids. This chain connects TRBV20-1 to TRBJ1-1; D gene uncertain. This TCR derives from a human donor in good health (CMV status not recorded). Some clones in this sample may be carry-over from other donors' samples. Sequencing was carried out using CD8+ T cells from PBMCs. The CDR3 region has the DNA TGCAGTGCTAGAGCGTTTGCACGGCGGAACACTGAAGCTTTCTTT. Its translation: CSARAFARRNTEAFF.